The T cell receptor (beta chain) described here comes from a study of blood T cell repertoires in COVID-19. Study details: The study drew acute and convalescent COVID-19 samples from the United States, Italy and Spain. Nucleic acid was either cDNA or gDNA, and it came from T cells, B-cell-depleted T cells, or PBMCs.

Source study methods: From reference gene primer amplification, estimates of nucleated cell counts were derived. Produced via immunoSEQ multiplex PCR; TCRdb's table is partial and in-frame only. V and J calls and clone size are copied from that table; D and trimming were computed from the DNA. The data show about 27,000 clones, around 82% seen once. The CDR3 has 16 amino acids. Germline V lookup: CDR1 SGDLS, CDR2 YYNGEE. V gave up 3 bases and J gave up 5 bases, with 17 bases separating them. This TCR was sampled from a man older than 75 with active or convalescent COVID-19. This chain links TRBV9 with TRBJ2-2; the D gene is possibly TRBD1 (5 bases). Sequenced sample: peripheral blood. The CDR3 DNA reads TGTGCCAGCAGCGGGACAACTGGGGTCATGACCGGGGAGCTGTTTTTT. Protein sequence: CASSGTTGVMTGELFF.